This T cell receptor (beta chain) derives from a study of TIL therapy for anti-PD-1-resistant metastatic lung cancer. Study summary: Most patients had lung adenocarcinoma; a handful of tumors were EGFR-mutant, two ALK-rearranged; half smoked currently or formerly.

The libraries were made with immunoSEQ v3. Sequencing was performed with immunoSEQ multiplex PCR; in TCRdb, only in-frame clones are kept and a portion is missing. The sample contains about 19,000 clones, over 75% of which appear only once. Trimming took 5 bases from V and 0 from J, leaving 13 bases between them. The CDR3 sequence is 15 residues long. CDR1 is MDHEN and CDR2 is SYDVKM in the germline V gene. Time point: pre-treatment sample, taken before nivolumab and TIL therapy. Stage 4 NSCLC adults joined between 2017 and January 2020. This receptor was identified in a person between 25 and 79 years old with non-small cell lung cancer. The chain is built from TRBV28 and TRBJ1-2; tentatively, D is TRBD1 (6 bases). Source: blood, taken at baseline. Here the CDR3 reads CASSPEGGTNYGYTF. In nucleotides, the CDR3 is TGTGCCAGCAGTCCCGAGGGGGGAACTAACTATGGCTACACCTTC.